Listed here are 20 T cell receptor beta chains from one sample, sequenced in a study of blood T cell repertoires in COVID-19. Assay used: immunoSEQ multiplex PCR; TCRdb lists only in-frame clones, some missing. This table has some 93,000 clones, around four fifths appearing once. The sequencing sample was made of peripheral blood. The receptors here all came from a man aged 70-80 years with acute or convalescent COVID-19.

The table lists this clone with a few counts. This chain joins TRBV28 and TRBJ1-1, with D possibly TRBD1 on 5 matching bases. This CDR3 is built from 17 residues. The ends were cut back, 6 bases at V and 4 bases at J, with 24 bases in the middle. Per germline, CDR1 MDHEN and CDR2 SYDVKM. CDR3 in DNA: TGTGCCAGCAGCCCCATCTACACGGAGGGGTCGAGCACTGAAGCTTTCTTT. Encoded protein: CASSPIYTEGSSTEAFF. Filled out from reference TRBV28 and TRBJ1-1, the complete variable domain reads DVKVTQSSRYLVKRTGEKVFLECVQDMDHENMFWYRQDPGLGLRLIYFSYDVKMKEKGDIPEGYSVSREKKERFSLILESASTNQTSMYLCASSPIYTEGSSTEAFFGQGTRLTVV.

This clone was detected only once. V and J are TRBV6-6 and TRBJ2-7; unclear D gene. With 0 bases removed from V and 6 bases from J, the gap between germline ends came to 12 bases. Germline V gene lookup returns CDR1 MNHNY and CDR2 SVGAGI (reference sequence). The CDR3 loop spans 14 amino acids. The CDR3 here is CASSYSTVIGEQYF. CDR3 nucleotide sequence: TGTGCCAGCAGTTACTCCACAGTTATCGGCGAGCAGTACTTC.

The chain joins TRBV28 to TRBJ1-2; TRBD1 matches at 7 bases. The ends lost 7 bases at V and 5 bases at J; junction bases unmatched: 13. CDR3 size: 15 residues. CDR1 is MDHEN, CDR2 SYDVKM, per germline. The DNA of the CDR3 is TGTGCCAGCATTCCTAGGACAGGTTCACCTTATGGCTACACCTTC. The encoded protein is CASIPRTGSPYGYTF.

This chain links TRBV6-1 with TRBJ2-7; 15 bases align to TRBD2. Germline V lookup: CDR1 MNHNS, CDR2 SASEGT. The V and J ends lost 1 base and 1 base, in that order; junction bases with no gene match: 5. The CDR3 length is 18 residues. In DNA form, the CDR3 reads TGTGCCAGCAGTGAAGGGACCGGGACTAGCGGGGGGTCCTACGAGCAGTACTTC. Its protein product is CASSEGTGTSGGSYEQYF.

The chain combines TRBV7-9 with TRBJ2-3; D gene unclear. V was trimmed by 2 bases and J by 6 bases, leaving 6 bases between them. CDR1 SEHNR and CDR2 FQNEAQ come from the germline V gene (reference sequence). This CDR3 has 12 residues. The CDR3 region is CASSLRADTQYF. The CDR3 bases are TGTGCCAGCAGCTTACGAGCGGATACGCAGTATTTT.

CDR3 region: CATSDLNPWTGRETQYF. Here the CDR3 DNA reads TGTGCCACCAGTGATTTGAACCCCTGGACAGGGAGGGAGACCCAGTACTTC. This chain joins TRBV24-1 and TRBJ2-5, with 8 nucleotides matching TRBD1. CDR3 length: 17 residues. Trimming cost V 0 bases and J 5 bases; bases outside gene matches: 10. From germline, CDR1 is KGHDR and CDR2 SFDVKD.

The J gene is TRBJ2-3, the V gene TRBV2; 9 bases map to TRBD2. This CDR3 is built from 13 residues. Germline assignment: CDR1 SNHLY and CDR2 FYNNEI. V was clipped by 7 bases and J by 5 bases; unmatched bases: 4. The CDR3 DNA follows: TGTGCCAGCATAGGGACTAGCCGAGATACGCAGTATTTT. Translation: CASIGTSRDTQYF.

The chain uses TRBV5-6 and TRBJ2-1; D is perhaps TRBD2 (6 bases). Trimming took 6 bases from V and 0 from J, leaving 13 bases between them. Germline CDR1 SGHDT, CDR2 YYEEEE. The CDR3 has 15 amino acids. The CDR3 bases are TGTGCCAGCACGTATAGCGGTAACTCCTACAATGAGCAGTTCTTC. Translation gives CASTYSGNSYNEQFF.

The rearrangement links TRBV5-1 to TRBJ2-5; possible D gene TRBD1, 5 bases. The CDR3 length is 14 residues. CDR1 is SGHRS and CDR2 is YFSETQ in the germline V gene. V was pared by 0 bases and J by 5 bases, with 11 bases between. The CDR3 nucleotides are TGCGCCAGCAGCTTGGGGCAGGGCTCGGAGACCCAGTACTTC. It encodes CASSLGQGSETQYF.

V gene TRBV3-1 (or the pseudogene TRBV3-2) combines with J gene TRBJ2-5; the match to TRBD1 covers 9 bases. After removal of 7 bases from V and 4 bases from J, the junction contained 7 bases not matched to a gene. This CDR3 is 14 amino acids long. Germline CDR1 LGHDT, CDR2 YNNKEL (reference sequence). The CDR3 DNA is TGTGCCAGCAAATTATCACAGGGGGCAGAGACCCAGTACTTC. This encodes CASKLSQGAETQYF.

The gene calls are TRBV4-3 and TRBJ2-7; 11 bases agree with TRBD2. The CDR3 is 16 amino acids. Germline CDR1 reads LGHNA; CDR2 reads YSLEER. Trimming removed 0 bases from V and 2 bases from J; junction bases left unmatched: 3. CDR3 loop: CASSQDRLAGTYEQYF. CDR3 in DNA: TGCGCCAGCAGCCAAGACCGACTAGCGGGGACCTACGAGCAGTACTTC.

The rearrangement joins TRBV11-3 to TRBJ1-2; the match to TRBD1 covers 8 bases. Trimming took 3 bases from V and 12 from J; bases not matched to a gene: 6. In germline, CDR1 is SGHNT, CDR2 YENEEA. The CDR3 totals 12 residues. The CDR3 sequence is CASSFGTGPHTF. As DNA, the CDR3 is TGTGCCAGCAGCTTTGGGACAGGCCCTCACACCTTC.

The V call is TRBV12-2, the J call TRBJ2-2; the D call of TRBD1 is as the table states it, not checked on the DNA. TRBV12-2 is deemed a pseudogene. The CDR3 contains 17 residues. The DNA for the CDR3 is TGTGCAAGTCGCTTAGCGAAACAGTACTCGAACACCGGGGAGCTGTTTTTT. This gives the protein CASRLAKQYSNTGELFF.

The chain couples TRBV6-5 to TRBJ1-1; D ambiguous. The ends were cut back, 5 bases at V and 1 base at J, with 14 bases in the middle. The CDR3 totals 15 residues. Per the germline V gene, CDR1 is MNHEY and CDR2 is SVGAGI. The CDR3 protein is CASSPPGGPNTEAFF. Written as DNA, the CDR3 is TGTGCCAGCAGTCCGCCGGGAGGGCCGAACACTGAAGCTTTCTTT.

V gene TRBV18 combines with J gene TRBJ2-3; 8 bases fit TRBD2. V dropped 5 bases and J dropped 4; count of bases not matched to a gene: 20. CDR3 length equals 19 residues. The germline gives CDR1 KGHSH, CDR2 LQKENI. The chain's CDR3 is CASSTQQTVSSGLADTQYF. The DNA for the CDR3 is TGTGCCAGCTCAACACAACAAACAGTCTCTAGCGGGCTGGCAGATACGCAGTATTTT.

The V and J genes are TRBV7-9 and TRBJ1-1; D gene ambiguous. The CDR3 runs to 13 residues. Germline V gene sequence: CDR1 SEHNR, CDR2 FQNEAQ (reference sequence). Trimming removed 5 bases at V and 5 bases at J, with 12 bases between. The CDR3 loop reads CASSQTRETEAFF. DNA of the CDR3: TGTGCCAGCAGCCAGACAAGGGAGACTGAAGCTTTCTTT.

The gene calls are TRBV6-2 or TRBV6-3 and TRBJ2-1, with D possibly TRBD1 on 5 matching bases. The CDR3 is 13 amino acids. Germline V gene lookup returns CDR1 MNHEY and CDR2 SVGEGT. Between the trimmed V and J ends, which lost 2 bases and 4 bases, there was a span of 6 bases. For the CDR3, the DNA is TGTGCCAGCAGTTACCAGGGATACAATGAGCAGTTCTTC. Translation gives CASSYQGYNEQFF.

The rearrangement links TRBV7-2 to TRBJ1-4; 7 positions match TRBD1. Trimming removed 4 bases from V and 2 bases from J; junction bases left unmatched: 1. Germline V gene data show CDR1 as SGHTA and CDR2 as FQGNSA. The CDR3 spans 14 residues. The CDR3 DNA is TGTGCCAGCAGCTCAGGGGGTACTAATGAAAAACTGTTTTTT. Protein: CASSSGGTNEKLFF.

The chain carries TRBV5-1 and TRBJ2-7, with D unresolved. Per germline, CDR1 SGHRS and CDR2 YFSETQ. The CDR3 sequence is 15 residues long. V lost 1 base, J lost 0 bases, and 11 bases lay in between. DNA for the CDR3: TGCGCCAGCAGCTTGTTCGCGGCTAGCTCCTACGAGCAGTACTTC. This codes for CASSLFAASSYEQYF.

The V gene is TRBV5-1, the J gene TRBJ2-1; TRBD2 agrees at 7 bases. Germline V gives CDR1 SGHRS, CDR2 YFSETQ. After removal of 5 bases from V and 0 bases from J, the junction contained 5 bases not matched to a gene. This CDR3 has 15 amino acids. The CDR3 reads CASRVGGNSYNEQFF. The CDR3 region has the DNA TGCGCCAGCAGGGTCGGGGGGAACTCCTACAATGAGCAGTTCTTC.